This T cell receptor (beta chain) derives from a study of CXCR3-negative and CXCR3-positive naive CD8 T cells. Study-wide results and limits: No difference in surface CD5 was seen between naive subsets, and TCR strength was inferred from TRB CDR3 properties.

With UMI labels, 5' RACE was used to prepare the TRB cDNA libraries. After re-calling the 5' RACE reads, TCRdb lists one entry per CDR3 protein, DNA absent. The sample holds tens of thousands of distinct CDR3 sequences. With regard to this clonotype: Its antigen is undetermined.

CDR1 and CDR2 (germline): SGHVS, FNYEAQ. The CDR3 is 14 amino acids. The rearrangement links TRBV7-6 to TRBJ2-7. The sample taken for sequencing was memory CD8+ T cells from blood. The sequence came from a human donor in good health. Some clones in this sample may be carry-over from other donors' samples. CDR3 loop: CASSQSSWLYEQYF.